This T cell receptor beta chain was recovered during a study of blood T cell repertoires in COVID-19. Study-level background: Donors in the United States, Italy and Spain gave samples during acute or convalescent COVID-19. Sources were T cells, B-cell-depleted T cells, or PBMCs; the material itself was cDNA or gDNA.

V lost 6 bases and J lost 7, with 13 bases in between. CDR1 is GTSNPN and CDR2 is SVGIG in the germline V gene (reference sequence). CDR3 length: 12 residues. Enrolled during active infection, Seattle patients were then followed longitudinally. Original processing methods: Amplification of reference gene primers was used by the study to estimate nucleated cell counts. Method: immunoSEQ multiplex PCR; TCRdb's copy keeps in-frame clones and lacks some. V and J calls and clone size follow that table, whereas D and trimming were derived from the DNA. In the table there are approximately 300,000 clones, more than 80% of which are singletons.

This TCR derives from a woman between 25 and 40 years old with COVID-19, enrolled during active disease. Sequencing used peripheral blood. The V and J genes are TRBV30 and TRBJ2-4; D unresolved. As DNA, the CDR3 is TGTGCCTGCCAGGCGACGGCTAACATTCAGTACTTC. Translation gives CACQATANIQYF.